The 14 T cell receptor beta chains given below trace back to one sample, sequenced in a study of OX40 agonist ivuxolimab in advanced cancers. The assay was immunoSEQ multiplex PCR, and TCRdb's table has in-frame clones only and misses some. Here the sample spans 100,000 or so clones, roughly four fifths being singletons. This material consisted of CD4+ or CD8+ T cells sorted from blood, taken in a trial of the OX40 agonist ivuxolimab. All receptors derive from an adult with an advanced solid tumor such as melanoma, head and neck, liver or kidney cancer.

The chain has TRBV19 and TRBJ2-1; D unresolved. The CDR3 has 16 residues. The V gene lost 3 bases and the J gene lost 3 bases, with 15 bases spanning the gap. CDR1 and CDR2 from the germline V gene are LNHDA and SQIVND (reference sequence). CDR3 nucleotides: TGTGCCAGTAGTATTGAGACCGATCAATACTACAATGAGCAGTTCTTC. This codes for CASSIETDQYYNEQFF.

This clone was seen a single time. V is TRBV30 and J is TRBJ2-1; D unclear. Trimming took off 2 bases at V and 0 bases at J, with 5 bases between the two ends. Germline-derived CDR1 and CDR2 are GTSNPN and SVGIG (reference sequence). This CDR3 is 13 amino acids long. CDR3 in DNA: TGTGCCTGGAGTTTAAGCTCCTACAATGAGCAGTTCTTC. It translates to CAWSLSSYNEQFF.

The V gene is TRBV2, the J gene TRBJ2-5, with 9 bases identical to TRBD1. Losses at the gene ends were 4 bases for V and 5 bases for J; bases not matched to a gene: 8. The CDR3 loop spans 15 amino acids. Germline-derived CDR1 and CDR2 are SNHLY and FYNNEI. For the CDR3, the DNA is TGTGCCAGCAGTGTGGGACAGGGTCCTCGGGAGACCCAGTACTTC. It codes for CASSVGQGPRETQYF.

J is TRBJ2-3 and V is TRBV14; 8 nucleotides agree with TRBD2. Germline V gene data show CDR1 as SGHDN and CDR2 as FVKESK. The CDR3 spans 16 residues. Trimming removed 4 bases from V and 3 bases from J; junction bases left unmatched: 9. CDR3 coding DNA: TGTGCCAGCAGCCCTCGGGGACTAGTTGGTACAGATACGCAGTATTTT. Translation gives CASSPRGLVGTDTQYF.

This rearrangement joins TRBV28 to TRBJ2-1, with 7 bases aligning to TRBD2. V dropped 2 bases and J dropped 7; count of bases not matched to a gene: 8. CDR3 size: 15 residues. Germline loops: CDR1 MDHEN, CDR2 SYDVKM. The CDR3 loop is CASSLGLAVRNEQFF. CDR3 nucleotide sequence: TGTGCCAGCAGTTTAGGCCTAGCGGTAAGGAATGAGCAGTTCTTC.

V is TRBV30 and J is TRBJ2-6, with TRBD1 matching 10 bases. This CDR3 spans 18 amino acids. The trim removed 1 base at V and 1 base at J, leaving 7 bases unmatched. Germline V gives CDR1 GTSNPN, CDR2 SVGIG (reference sequence). The CDR3 protein is CAWSARDRGLSGANVLTF. CDR3 DNA sequence: TGTGCCTGGAGTGCGAGGGACAGGGGCCTGTCTGGGGCCAACGTCCTGACTTTC.

This chain joins TRBV19 and TRBJ1-6; 9 bases agree with TRBD1. The ends lost 5 bases at V and 14 bases at J; junction bases unmatched: 16. The CDR3 is 16 residues long. Germline V lookup: CDR1 LNHDA, CDR2 SQIVND (reference sequence). CDR3 residues: CASSFPTGTGPITLHF. The CDR3 DNA reads as TGTGCCAGTAGTTTTCCCACCGGGACAGGGCCCATCACCCTCCACTTT.

The chain is built from TRBV29-1 and TRBJ2-2, with TRBD2 identical over 11 bases. The germline V gene encodes CDR1 SQVTM and CDR2 ANQGSEA. The CDR3 extends over 17 amino acids. V trimming: 4 bases; J trimming: 0 bases; junction bases outside the gene matches: 7. The CDR3 DNA is TGCAGCGTTGGTCGGACTAGCGGGCCTCCGAACACCGGGGAGCTGTTTTTT. This encodes CSVGRTSGPPNTGELFF.

The chain has TRBV19 and TRBJ2-5; 10 bases are a match to TRBD2. In germline, CDR1 is LNHDA, CDR2 SQIVND (reference sequence). V was clipped by 3 bases and J by 0 bases; unmatched bases: 4. The CDR3 is made up of 16 amino acids. The CDR3 is CASSILGLADQETQYF. In DNA form, the CDR3 reads TGTGCCAGTAGTATTCTCGGACTAGCGGACCAAGAGACCCAGTACTTC. The full variable domain, its missing parts supplied by reference TRBV19 and TRBJ2-5, is DGGITQSPKYLFRKEGQNVTLSCEQNLNHDAMYWYRQDPGQGLRLIYYSQIVNDFQKGDIAEGYSVSREKKESFPLTVTSAQKNPTAFYLCASSILGLADQETQYFGPGTRLLVL.

CDR3 amino acids: CASSVASGPQETQYF. The CDR3 nucleotides are TGTGCCAGCAGCGTAGCTAGCGGGCCTCAAGAGACCCAGTACTTC. The chain has TRBV9 and TRBJ2-5; 8 nucleotides align to TRBD2. This CDR3 spans 15 amino acids. V lost 0 bases to trimming and J lost 2 bases; unmatched junction nucleotides: 3. Germline assignment: CDR1 SGDLS and CDR2 YYNGEE.

The V and J genes are TRBV2 and TRBJ2-3, with a tentative D call TRBD2 (6 bases). Per germline, CDR1 SNHLY and CDR2 FYNNEI. CDR3 length: 15 amino acids. The ends were cut back, 7 bases at V and 0 bases at J, with 14 bases in the middle. The CDR3, as DNA: TGTGCCAGCACCCCCCCCGGGACTAGCACAGATACGCAGTATTTT. As protein: CASTPPGTSTDTQYF.

The rearrangement links TRBV6-4 to TRBJ1-1; D is perhaps TRBD1 (5 bases). V shed 8 bases and J shed 4 bases, with 14 bases lying between them. CDR1 and CDR2 from the germline V gene are MRHNA and SNTAGT. The CDR3 loop spans 13 amino acids. CDR3 amino acids: CASRSAGGTEAFF. For the CDR3, the DNA is TGTGCCAGCCGTTCAGCCGGGGGCACTGAAGCTTTCTTT.

This rearrangement joins TRBV21-1 to TRBJ2-5. The DNA end lines up better with TRBJ2-7; the J call may be wrong. TRBV21-1 corresponds to a pseudogene. This CDR3 contains 15 residues. The CDR3 is CASSPTRQIPYEQYF. CDR3 DNA: TGTGCCAGCAGCCCAACCCGGCAGATCCCCTACGAGCAGTACTTC.

The V and J genes are TRBV29-1 and TRBJ1-3, with a weak D call TRBD1 (6 bases). This CDR3 is 14 amino acids long. Trimming took 3 bases from V and 0 from J, leaving 9 bases between them. Germline V gives CDR1 SQVTM, CDR2 ANQGSEA. For the CDR3, the DNA is TGCAGCGTTGAGGGGGACAACTCTGGAAACACCATATATTTT. Its translation is CSVEGDNSGNTIYF.